This T cell receptor beta chain was profiled in a study of vaccination and CD4 T cells after COVID-19. As to treatment: approximately 10-day PBMC culture with coronavirus spike peptide pools or control peptides (ViraFEST assay). Gathered ahead of the COVID-19 pandemic (2011-2018) were the CD4+ T cells of the unexposed donor. An Oncomine TCR Beta short-read assay was used to sequence the DNA from cultured CD4+ T cells. Genomic DNA from cultured CD4+ T cells was extracted. From the PCR reads, TCRdb called clonotypes with MiXCR, one entry per CDR3 protein. The profile shows 6,000 or so distinct CDR3 sequences, about 50% of them singletons. As to this clonotype: The antigen is undetermined.

V trimming: 2 bases; J trimming: 1 base; junction bases outside the gene matches: 7. The germline V gene has CDR1 GTSNPN and CDR2 SVGIG (reference sequence). This CDR3 spans 17 amino acids. This sequence was found in a human donor in good health. The specimen was CD4+ T cells from blood, cultured in vitro. The chain couples TRBV30 to TRBJ2-1; 11 bases agree with TRBD2. In DNA, the CDR3 is TGTGCCTGGAGTATACTAGCGGGAGTTGGTTCCTACAATGAGCAGTTCTTC. Translation: CAWSILAGVGSYNEQFF.